This T cell receptor (beta chain) comes out of a study of blood T cells in healthy people across ages. Study outcomes and limitations: Compared with aged donors, long-lived donors showed fewer expanded clones, suggesting selection.

This clonotype has more than one count but fewer than ten. Antigen unknown. The CDR3 consists of 17 residues. CDR1 and CDR2 from the germline V gene are SNHLY and FYNNEI. Trimming removed 1 base from V and 4 bases from J; junction bases left unmatched: 10. A second PCR of about 7 to 12 cycles used a sample-barcoded 5' primer and a J-beta primer mix. TCRdb processed the 5' RACE reads anew with MiXCR; each CDR3 protein has one entry. The profile shows roughly 1,100,000 distinct CDR3 sequences, 25% of them singletons. This same sample was also part of a study on T cells of mothers and their children.

Sequencing used blood. J is TRBJ2-5 and V is TRBV2, with 9 bases identical to TRBD2. The sequence derives from a girl aged 2-10 years in good health. The CDR3 protein is CASSEGGIAGVRETQYF. The CDR3 coding sequence is TGTGCCAGCAGTGAAGGGGGTATAGCGGGAGTTCGAGAGACCCAGTACTTC. Combining the CDR3 with reference TRBV2 and TRBJ2-5 gives the whole variable domain EPEVTQTPSHQVTQMGQEVILRCVPISNHLYFYWYRQILGQKVEFLVSFYNNEISEKSEIFDDQFSVERPDGSNFTLKIRSTKLEDSAMYFCASSEGGIAGVRETQYFGPGTRLLVL.